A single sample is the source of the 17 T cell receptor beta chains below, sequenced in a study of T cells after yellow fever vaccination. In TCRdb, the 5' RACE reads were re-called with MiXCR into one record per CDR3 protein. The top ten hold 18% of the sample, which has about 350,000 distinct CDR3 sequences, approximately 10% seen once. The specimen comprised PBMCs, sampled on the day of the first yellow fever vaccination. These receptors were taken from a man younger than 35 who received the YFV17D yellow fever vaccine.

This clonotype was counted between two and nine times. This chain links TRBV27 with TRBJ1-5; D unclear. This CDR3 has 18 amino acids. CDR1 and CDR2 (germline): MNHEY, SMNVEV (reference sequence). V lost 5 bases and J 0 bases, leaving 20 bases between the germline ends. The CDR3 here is CASSPQTPKGYSNQPQHF. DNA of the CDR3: TGTGCCAGCAGTCCCCAGACCCCCAAGGGCTATAGCAATCAGCCCCAGCATTTT.

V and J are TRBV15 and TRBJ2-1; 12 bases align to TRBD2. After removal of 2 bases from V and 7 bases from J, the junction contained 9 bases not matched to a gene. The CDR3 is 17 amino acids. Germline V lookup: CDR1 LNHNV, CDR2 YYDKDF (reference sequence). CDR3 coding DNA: TGTGCCACCAGCAGACCCTCACTAGCGGGGGGCGGGAATGAGCAGTTCTTC. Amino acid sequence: CATSRPSLAGGGNEQFF. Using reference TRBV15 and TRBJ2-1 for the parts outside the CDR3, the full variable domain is DAMVIQNPRYQVTQFGKPVTLSCSQTLNHNVMYWYQQKSSQAPKLLFHYYDKDFNNEADTPDNFQSRRPNTSFCFLDIRSPGLGDTAMYLCATSRPSLAGGGNEQFFGPGTRLTVL.

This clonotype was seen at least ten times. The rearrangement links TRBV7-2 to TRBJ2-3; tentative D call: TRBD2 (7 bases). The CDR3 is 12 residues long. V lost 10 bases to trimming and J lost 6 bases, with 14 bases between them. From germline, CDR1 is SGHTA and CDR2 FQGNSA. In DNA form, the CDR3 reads TGTGCCACTCACGGGGGGCGGGATACGCAGTATTTT. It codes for CATHGGRDTQYF.

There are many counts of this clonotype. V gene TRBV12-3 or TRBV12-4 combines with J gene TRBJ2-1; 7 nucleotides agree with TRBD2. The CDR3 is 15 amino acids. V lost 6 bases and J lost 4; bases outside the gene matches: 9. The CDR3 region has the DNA TGTGCCAGCAGGGGCGGACTAGGAATTTACAATGAGCAGTTCTTC. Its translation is CASRGGLGIYNEQFF.

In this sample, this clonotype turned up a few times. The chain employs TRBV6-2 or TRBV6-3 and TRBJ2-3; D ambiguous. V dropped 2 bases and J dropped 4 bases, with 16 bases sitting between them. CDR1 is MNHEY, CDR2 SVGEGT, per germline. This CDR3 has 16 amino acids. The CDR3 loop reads CASSYGAISLPDTQYF. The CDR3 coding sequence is TGTGCCAGCAGTTACGGTGCTATCTCGTTGCCAGATACGCAGTATTTT.

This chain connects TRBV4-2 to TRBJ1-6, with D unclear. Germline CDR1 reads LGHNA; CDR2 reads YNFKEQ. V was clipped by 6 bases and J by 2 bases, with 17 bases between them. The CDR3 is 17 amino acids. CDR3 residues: CASRDPLSGAYNSPLHF. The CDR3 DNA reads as TGTGCCAGCAGGGACCCCCTTTCCGGGGCCTATAATTCACCCCTCCACTTT.

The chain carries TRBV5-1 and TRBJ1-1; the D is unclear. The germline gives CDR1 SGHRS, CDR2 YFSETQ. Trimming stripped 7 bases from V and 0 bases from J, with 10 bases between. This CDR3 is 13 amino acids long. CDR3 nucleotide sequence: TGCGCCAGCTCCGCTCAGGTGAACACTGAAGCTTTCTTT. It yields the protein CASSAQVNTEAFF.

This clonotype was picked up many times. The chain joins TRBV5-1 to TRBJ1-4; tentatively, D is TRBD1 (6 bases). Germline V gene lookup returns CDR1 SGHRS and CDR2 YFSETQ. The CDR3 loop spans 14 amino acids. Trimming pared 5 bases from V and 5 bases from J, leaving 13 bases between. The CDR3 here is CASSPGTLNEKLFF. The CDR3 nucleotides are TGCGCCAGCAGTCCCGGGACACTGAATGAAAAACTGTTTTTT.

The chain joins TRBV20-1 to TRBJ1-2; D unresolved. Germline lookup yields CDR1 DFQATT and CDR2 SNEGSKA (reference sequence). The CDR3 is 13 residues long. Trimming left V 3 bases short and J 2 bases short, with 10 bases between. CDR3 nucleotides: TGCAGTGCTAGGGAAAATCCGAACTATGGCTACACCTTC. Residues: CSARENPNYGYTF.

In DNA form, the CDR3 reads TGTGCCAGCACCCCAGGACAGCCAACCAATGAGCAGTTCTTC. Its protein is CASTPGQPTNEQFF. The chain employs TRBV9 and TRBJ2-1, with TRBD1 as a possible D gene (6 bases). The CDR3 is made up of 14 amino acids. The germline CDR1 and CDR2 sequences are SGDLS and YYNGEE. V shed 6 bases and J shed 6 bases, with 16 bases lying between them.

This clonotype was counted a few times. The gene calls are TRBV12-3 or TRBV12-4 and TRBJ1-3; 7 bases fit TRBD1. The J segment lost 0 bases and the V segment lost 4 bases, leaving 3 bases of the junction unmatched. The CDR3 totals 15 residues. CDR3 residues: CASSSTGRSGNTIYF. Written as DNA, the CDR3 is TGTGCCAGCAGTTCGACAGGGCGCTCTGGAAACACCATATATTTT.

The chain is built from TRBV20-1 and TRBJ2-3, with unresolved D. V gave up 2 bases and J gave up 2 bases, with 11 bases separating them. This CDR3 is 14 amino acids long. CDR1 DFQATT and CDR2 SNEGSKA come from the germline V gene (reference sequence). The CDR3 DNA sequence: TGCAGTGCTAGATCCTACCTACTCACAGATACGCAGTATTTT. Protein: CSARSYLLTDTQYF.

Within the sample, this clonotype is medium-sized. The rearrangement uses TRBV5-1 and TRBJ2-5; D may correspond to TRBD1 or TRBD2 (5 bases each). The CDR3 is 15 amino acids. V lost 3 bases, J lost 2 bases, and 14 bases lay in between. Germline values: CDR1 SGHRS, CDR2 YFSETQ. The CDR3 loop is CASSWRGTRQETQYF. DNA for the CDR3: TGCGCCAGCAGCTGGAGAGGGACGCGTCAAGAGACCCAGTACTTC.

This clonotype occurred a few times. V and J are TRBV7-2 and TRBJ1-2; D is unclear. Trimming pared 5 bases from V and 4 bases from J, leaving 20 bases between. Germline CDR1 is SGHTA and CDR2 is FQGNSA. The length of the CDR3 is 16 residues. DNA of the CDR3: TGTGCCAGCAGCAAAGAGGGCGCGACCCAAGCCTATGGCTACACCTTC. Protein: CASSKEGATQAYGYTF.

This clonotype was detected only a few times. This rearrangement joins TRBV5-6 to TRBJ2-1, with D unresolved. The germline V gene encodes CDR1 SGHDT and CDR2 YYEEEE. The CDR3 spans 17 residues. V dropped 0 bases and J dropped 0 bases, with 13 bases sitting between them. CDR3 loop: CASSLDEGIGSYNEQFF. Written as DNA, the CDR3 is TGTGCCAGCAGCTTGGACGAAGGGATAGGCTCCTACAATGAGCAGTTCTTC.

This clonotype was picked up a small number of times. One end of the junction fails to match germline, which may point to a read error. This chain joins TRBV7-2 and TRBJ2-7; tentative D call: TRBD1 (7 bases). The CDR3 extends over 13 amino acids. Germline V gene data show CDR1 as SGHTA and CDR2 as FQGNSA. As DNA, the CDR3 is TGTGCCAGCAGGCAGGGGGGCTCCAACGAGCAGTACTTC. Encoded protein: CASRQGGSNEQYF.

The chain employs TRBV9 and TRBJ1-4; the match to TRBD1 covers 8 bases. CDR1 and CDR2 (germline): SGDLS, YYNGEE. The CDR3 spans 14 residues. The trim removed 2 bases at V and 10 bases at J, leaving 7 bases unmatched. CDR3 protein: CASSVDNTGGKLFF. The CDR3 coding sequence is TGTGCCAGCAGCGTCGATAATACAGGGGGAAAACTGTTTTTT.